This T cell receptor beta chain is from a study of cytomegalovirus exposure and HLA in healthy donors. A remark on this clone: The antigen remains undetermined.

Study conclusions and caveats: According to the study, 150 to 200 TCR beta chains were cytomegalovirus-associated. That first-cohort TCR clusters tended to co-occur in the 120 or so validation repertoires was found in a later analysis. Diagnosis of cytomegalovirus status made by the classifier reportedly showed high specificity and sensitivity.

The CDR3 consists of 15 residues. CDR1 is MDHEN and CDR2 is SYDVKM in the germline V gene. Trimming left V 3 bases short and J 2 bases short, with 13 bases between. The method was immunoSEQ multiplex PCR; TCRdb's version includes in-frame clones alone and lacks a portion of them. The sample shows some 260,000 clones, 90% of them seen only once. The J gene is TRBJ2-5, the V gene TRBV28; D perhaps matches TRBD2 (6 bases). Sequenced input: PBMCs. This TCR derives from a woman aged 25 to 45 in good health and CMV-seronegative. The CDR3 region is CASSFSREKQETQYF. The CDR3 coding sequence is TGTGCCAGCAGTTTCTCCCGGGAGAAACAAGAGACCCAGTACTTC.